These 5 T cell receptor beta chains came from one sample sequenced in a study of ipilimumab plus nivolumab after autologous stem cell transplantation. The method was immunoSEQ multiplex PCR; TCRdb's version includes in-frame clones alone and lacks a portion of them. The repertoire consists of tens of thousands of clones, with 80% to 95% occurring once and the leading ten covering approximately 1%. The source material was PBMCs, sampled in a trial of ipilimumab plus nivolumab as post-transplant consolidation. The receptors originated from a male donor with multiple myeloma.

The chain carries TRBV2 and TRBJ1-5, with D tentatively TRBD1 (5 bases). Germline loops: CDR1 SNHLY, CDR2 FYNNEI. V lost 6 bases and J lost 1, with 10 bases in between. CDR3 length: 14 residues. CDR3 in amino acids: CASRGQGSNQPQHF. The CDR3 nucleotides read TGTGCCAGCAGGGGTCAGGGAAGCAATCAGCCCCAGCATTTT. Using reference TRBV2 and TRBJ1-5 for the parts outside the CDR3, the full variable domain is EPEVTQTPSHQVTQMGQEVILRCVPISNHLYFYWYRQILGQKVEFLVSFYNNEISEKSEIFDDQFSVERPDGSNFTLKIRSTKLEDSAMYFCASRGQGSNQPQHFGDGTRLSIL.

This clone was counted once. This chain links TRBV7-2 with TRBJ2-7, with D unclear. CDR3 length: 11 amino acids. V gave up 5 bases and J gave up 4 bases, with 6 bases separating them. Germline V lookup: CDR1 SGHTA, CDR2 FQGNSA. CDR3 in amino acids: CASSPNYEQYF. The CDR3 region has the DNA TGTGCCAGCAGCCCCAATTACGAGCAGTACTTC.

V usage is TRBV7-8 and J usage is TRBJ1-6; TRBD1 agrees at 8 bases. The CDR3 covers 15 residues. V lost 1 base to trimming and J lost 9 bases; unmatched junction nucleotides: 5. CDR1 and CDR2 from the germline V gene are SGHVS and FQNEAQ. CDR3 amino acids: CASSLGGRGLSPLHF. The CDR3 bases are TGTGCCAGCAGCTTAGGGGGCAGGGGGCTTTCACCCCTCCACTTT.

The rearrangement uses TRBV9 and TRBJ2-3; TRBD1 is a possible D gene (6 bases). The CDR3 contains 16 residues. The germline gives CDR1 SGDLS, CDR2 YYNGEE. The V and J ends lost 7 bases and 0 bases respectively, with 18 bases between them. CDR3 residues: CASGRGGMASTDTQYF. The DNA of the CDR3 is TGTGCCAGCGGCAGAGGGGGTATGGCTAGCACAGATACGCAGTATTTT. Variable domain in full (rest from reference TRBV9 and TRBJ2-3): DSGVTQTPKHLITATGQRVTLRCSPRSGDLSVYWYQQSLDQGLQFLIQYYNGEERAKGNILERFSAQQFPDLHSELNLSSLELGDSALYFCASGRGGMASTDTQYFGPGTRLTVL.

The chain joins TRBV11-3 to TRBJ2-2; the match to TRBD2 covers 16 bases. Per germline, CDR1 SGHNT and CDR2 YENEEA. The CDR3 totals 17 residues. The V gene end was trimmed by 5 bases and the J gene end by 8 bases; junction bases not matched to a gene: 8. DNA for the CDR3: TGTGCCAGCAGCCCGGGACTAGCGGGAGGGCCCGAGGGGGAGCTGTTTTTT. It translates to CASSPGLAGGPEGELFF.